This TCR beta chain was captured in a study of CD4 T cells in relation to SARS-CoV-2 and coronaviruses. The method was immunoSEQ multiplex PCR; TCRdb's version includes in-frame clones alone and lacks a portion of them. The sample holds tens of thousands of clones, more than 60% seen once. For this clone: Its target is unknown.

CDR1 is SGHTA, CDR2 FQGNSA, per germline. The CDR3 consists of 14 residues. The V end lost 5 bases, the J end lost 2 bases, and 10 bases lay between the germline ends. The sample consisted of memory CD4+ T cells from PBMCs, cultured in vitro. The gene calls are TRBV7-2 and TRBJ1-5; D call uncertain. This receptor was obtained from an adult with COVID-19. CDR3 in DNA: TGTGCCAGCAGCCAGGTTGGTCGCAATCAGCCCCAGCATTTT. This encodes CASSQVGRNQPQHF. The full variable domain, its missing parts supplied by reference TRBV7-2 and TRBJ1-5, is GAGVSQSPSNKVTEKGKDVELRCDPISGHTALYWYRQSLGQGLEFLIYFQGNSAPDKSGLPSDRFSAERTGGSVSTLTIQRTQQEDSAVYLCASSQVGRNQPQHFGDGTRLSIL.